This T cell receptor beta chain was obtained from a study of tumour-infiltrating T cells in Burkitt lymphoma. About the study: Overall and progression-free survival were predicted by productive clonality.

This clone was picked up a small number of times. The CDR3 contains 14 residues. V was cut by 0 bases and J by 0 bases, with 4 bases left in between. The germline gives CDR1 SGHTS, CDR2 YDEGEE. TCRdb keeps only in-frame clones here, not all; method: immunoSEQ multiplex PCR. The sample shows several thousand clones, 62% of them seen only once. Material: tumor tissue. The receptor comes from a human donor with diffuse large B-cell lymphoma. The J gene is TRBJ1-5, the V gene TRBV5-8; D is unclear. CDR3 sequence reads: CASSLDVSNQPQHF. The DNA of the CDR3 is TGTGCCAGCAGCTTGGACGTTAGCAATCAGCCCCAGCATTTT.